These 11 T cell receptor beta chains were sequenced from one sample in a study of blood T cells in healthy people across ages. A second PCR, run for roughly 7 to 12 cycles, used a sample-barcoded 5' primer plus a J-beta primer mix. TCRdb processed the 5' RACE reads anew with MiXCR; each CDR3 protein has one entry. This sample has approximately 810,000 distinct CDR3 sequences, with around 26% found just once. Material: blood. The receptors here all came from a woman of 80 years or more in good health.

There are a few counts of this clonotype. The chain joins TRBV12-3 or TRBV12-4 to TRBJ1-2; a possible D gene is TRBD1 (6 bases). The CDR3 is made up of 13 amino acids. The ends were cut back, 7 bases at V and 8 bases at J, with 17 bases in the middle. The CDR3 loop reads CASTPRGAGGYTF. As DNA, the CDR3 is TGTGCCAGCACTCCTCGGGGGGCAGGAGGCTACACCTTC.

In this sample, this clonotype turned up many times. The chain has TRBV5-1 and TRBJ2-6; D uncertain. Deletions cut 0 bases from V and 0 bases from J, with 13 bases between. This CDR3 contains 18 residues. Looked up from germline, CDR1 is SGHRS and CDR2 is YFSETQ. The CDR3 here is CASSLGYKYPSGANVLTF. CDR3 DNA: TGCGCCAGCAGCTTGGGTTATAAGTACCCCTCTGGGGCCAACGTCCTGACTTTC.

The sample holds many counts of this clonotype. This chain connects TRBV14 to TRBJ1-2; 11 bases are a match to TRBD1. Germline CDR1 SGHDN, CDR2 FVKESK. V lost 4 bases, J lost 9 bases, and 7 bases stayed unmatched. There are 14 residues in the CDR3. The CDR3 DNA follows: TGTGCCAGCAGCCCCGGGACAGGGGGTCATAGCTACACCTTC. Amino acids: CASSPGTGGHSYTF.

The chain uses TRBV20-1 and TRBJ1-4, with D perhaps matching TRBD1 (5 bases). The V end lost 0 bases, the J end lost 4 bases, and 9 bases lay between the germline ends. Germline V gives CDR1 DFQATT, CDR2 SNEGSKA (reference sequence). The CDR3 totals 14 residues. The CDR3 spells CSAREQEYNEKLFF. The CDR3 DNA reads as TGCAGTGCTAGAGAACAGGAGTATAATGAAAAACTGTTTTTT.

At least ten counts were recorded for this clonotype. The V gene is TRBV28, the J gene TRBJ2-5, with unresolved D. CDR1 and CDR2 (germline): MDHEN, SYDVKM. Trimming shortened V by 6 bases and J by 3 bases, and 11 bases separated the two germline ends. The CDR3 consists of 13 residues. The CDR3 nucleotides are TGTGCCAGCAGCAGGCTAATTAAAGAGACCCAGTACTTC. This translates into CASSRLIKETQYF.

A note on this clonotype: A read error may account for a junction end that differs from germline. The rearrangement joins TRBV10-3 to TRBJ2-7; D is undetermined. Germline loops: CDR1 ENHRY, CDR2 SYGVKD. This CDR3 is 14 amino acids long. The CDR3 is CAVSEPLSSYEQYF. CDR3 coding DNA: TGTGCCGTCAGTGAGCCCCTTAGCTCCTACGAGCAGTACTTC.

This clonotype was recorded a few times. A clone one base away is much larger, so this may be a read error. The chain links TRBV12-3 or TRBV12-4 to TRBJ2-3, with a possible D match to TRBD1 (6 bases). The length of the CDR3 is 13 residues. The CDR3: CASNRGWTDAQYF. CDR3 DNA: TGTGCCAGCAATAGAGGGTGGACAGATGCGCAGTATTTT.

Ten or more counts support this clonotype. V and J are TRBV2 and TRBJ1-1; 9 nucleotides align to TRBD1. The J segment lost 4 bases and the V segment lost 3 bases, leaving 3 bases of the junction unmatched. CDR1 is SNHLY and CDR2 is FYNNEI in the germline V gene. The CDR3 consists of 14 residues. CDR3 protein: CASSDWTGVTEAFF. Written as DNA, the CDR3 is TGTGCCAGCAGTGATTGGACAGGGGTCACTGAAGCTTTCTTT.

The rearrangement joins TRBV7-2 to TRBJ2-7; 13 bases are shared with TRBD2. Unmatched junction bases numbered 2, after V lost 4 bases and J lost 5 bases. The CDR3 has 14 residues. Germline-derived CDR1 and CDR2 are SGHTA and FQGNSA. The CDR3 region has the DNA TGTGCCAGCAGCTGGGGACTAGCGGGAAACGAGCAGTACTTC. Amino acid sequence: CASSWGLAGNEQYF.

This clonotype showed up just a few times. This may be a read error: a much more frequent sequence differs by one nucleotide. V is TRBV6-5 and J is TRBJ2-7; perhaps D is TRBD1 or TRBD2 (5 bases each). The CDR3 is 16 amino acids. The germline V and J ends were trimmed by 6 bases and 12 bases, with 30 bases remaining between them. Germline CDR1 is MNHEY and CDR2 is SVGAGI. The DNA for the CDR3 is TGTGCCAGCAGCTTCGGTTTCACCTATGGGGGAGAGACCCGGTACTTC. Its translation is CASSFGFTYGGETRYF.

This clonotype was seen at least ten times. The CDR3 spells CASSKGGSTGAKETQYF. The CDR3 DNA is TGTGCCAGCAGCAAAGGGGGGTCGACAGGGGCTAAAGAGACCCAGTACTTC. The chain recombines TRBV21-1 with TRBJ2-5; the table's D call of TRBD1 was not tested on the DNA. TRBV21-1 is a pseudogene segment. The CDR3 consists of 17 residues.